This T cell receptor beta chain was observed in a study of prognosis after radiotherapy for stage I lung cancer. Looking at the study overall: Delivery of radiotherapy was by SBRT in 3 to 5 fractions at a biologically effective dose of at least 100 Gy. Study results and caveats: It was not determined whether the expanded TCR clones were tumor-specific.

Starting from genomic DNA, TCR beta CDR3 was amplified through two-round multiplex PCR. First-round PCR, the initial amplification, used primers specific to each TRBV and TRBJ gene. Universal primers went into the second round of PCR. In TCRdb, the multiplex PCR reads were re-called with MiXCR into one record per CDR3 protein. The sample has roughly 13,000 distinct CDR3 sequences, approximately 31% seen once; the top ten hold 25% to 30%. V lost 6 bases and J 1 base, leaving 14 bases between the germline ends. The germline gives CDR1 SGHTA, CDR2 FQGNSA. CDR3 size: 15 residues. This clonotype is deemed medium-sized. Antigen: not known.

The TCR originated in a donor aged 50 or older with non-small cell lung cancer. This sample comprised PBMCs, obtained before or after stereotactic body radiation therapy (not recorded which). This rearrangement joins TRBV7-2 to TRBJ2-3; TRBD2 is a possible D gene (7 bases). CDR3 in DNA: TGTGCCAGCAGTCGGGGGGCGGTTCGCACAGATACGCAGTATTTT. This translates into CASSRGAVRTDTQYF.